The clone carrying this TCR beta chain was observed at least ten times. The antigen is unknown. The data were obtained in a study of metastatic and nonmetastatic thyroid tumors. Regarding the study as a whole: Compared with benign nodules, malignant thyroid tumors were reported to have significantly higher TCR beta diversity in both blood and tumor.

Nobody among the patients had been given any treatment before thyroid surgery. The CDR3 length is 12 residues. Trimming cost V 0 bases and J 5 bases, with 6 bases left between them. Germline CDR1 is DFQATT and CDR2 is SNEGSKA (reference sequence). Authors' methods: The distant-metastasis classifier for papillary thyroid cancer was built from CDR3 differences across clinicopathological groups. TCRdb re-analyzed the PCR reads through MiXCR. V and J calls and clone size were set by TCRdb, not the authors. The sample carries roughly 38,000 clones, roughly 19% recorded once. Sequencing input: blood. This sequence joins TRBV20-1 and TRBJ2-3, with D uncertain. This receptor was identified in a female donor with papillary thyroid cancer or a benign thyroid nodule (not recorded which). Some clones in this sample may be carry-over from other donors' samples. CDR3 DNA: TGCAGTGCTAGAGATCAAGGAGATACGCAGTATTTT. It specifies CSARDQGDTQYF.